This T cell receptor (beta chain) was sequenced during a study of blood T cell repertoires in COVID-19. On the study more broadly: In each case, the material was cDNA or gDNA derived from T cells, B-cell-depleted T cells, or PBMCs.

With 1 base removed from V and 5 bases from J, the gap between germline ends came to 12 bases. This CDR3 is 14 amino acids long. Germline V gene lookup returns CDR1 SNHLY and CDR2 FYNNEI. Clones were sequenced by immunoSEQ multiplex PCR, and TCRdb holds only the in-frame ones, with some missing. The sample holds over 120,000 clones, approximately 88% seen once. The receptor comes from a man between 70 and 80 years old with acute or convalescent COVID-19. The sample comprised peripheral blood. The genes are TRBV2 and TRBJ2-7; D is possibly TRBD2 (5 bases). CDR3 sequence (DNA): TGTGCCAGCAGTGAAGAAGAGTTGAGGGACGAGCAGTACTTC. Protein product: CASSEEELRDEQYF.